Each of the 29 T cell receptor beta chains below was sequenced from the same sample in a study of cytomegalovirus exposure and HLA in healthy donors. PCR amplification relied on 60 Vbeta primers (plus 13 Jbeta primers). Here immunoSEQ multiplex PCR was the method, and the copy in TCRdb shows in-frame clones only, minus some. The table lists 110,000 to 150,000 clones, more than 60% of them singletons. The source material was PBMCs. All receptors come from a female donor in good health and CMV-seronegative.

V is TRBV5-4 and J is TRBJ1-4; D not certain. The germline gives CDR1 SGHNT, CDR2 YYREEE (reference sequence). This CDR3 is 15 amino acids long. V gave up 0 bases and J gave up 0 bases, with 6 bases separating them. The CDR3 DNA reads as TGTGCCAGCAGCTTGGACACCGCAACTAATGAAAAACTGTTTTTT. It encodes CASSLDTATNEKLFF.

V usage is TRBV9 and J usage is TRBJ1-1, with 7 bases identical to TRBD1. V lost 3 bases to trimming and J lost 5 bases; unmatched junction nucleotides: 10. The CDR3 loop spans 15 amino acids. In germline, CDR1 is SGDLS, CDR2 YYNGEE. The CDR3 sequence is CASSERQGGTTEAFF. CDR3 nucleotides: TGTGCCAGCAGCGAGCGACAGGGCGGGACGACTGAAGCTTTCTTT.

V is TRBV5-1 and J is TRBJ2-7; TRBD2 matches 7 bases. There are 14 residues in the CDR3. Trimming removed 0 bases from V and 3 bases from J; junction bases left unmatched: 3. In germline, CDR1 is SGHRS, CDR2 YFSETQ. In DNA, the CDR3 is TGCGCCAGCAGCTTGGAAGCGGGAAGCTACGAGCAGTACTTC. Translated, it gives CASSLEAGSYEQYF. Full variable domain (rest looked up from reference TRBV5-1 and TRBJ2-7): KAGVTQTPRYLIKTRGQQVTLSCSPISGHRSVSWYQQTPGQGLQFLFEYFSETQRNKGNFPGRFSGRQFSNSRSEMNVSTLELGDSALYLCASSLEAGSYEQYFGPGTRLTVT.

The chain couples TRBV19 to TRBJ2-5; 8 positions match TRBD2. The CDR3 contains 15 residues. Trimming cost V 3 bases and J 4 bases; bases outside gene matches: 7. CDR1 is LNHDA, CDR2 SQIVND, per germline (reference sequence). The CDR3 reads CASSIMGAGVETQYF. The DNA of the CDR3 is TGTGCCAGTAGTATCATGGGAGCGGGAGTAGAGACCCAGTACTTC.

This clone showed up just a few times. V usage is TRBV2 and J usage is TRBJ1-4; a possible D gene is TRBD1 (6 bases). CDR3 size: 12 residues. From germline, CDR1 is SNHLY and CDR2 FYNNEI. V was cut by 8 bases and J by 4 bases, with 8 bases left in between. CDR3 sequence reads: CASRGGNEKLFF. The DNA for the CDR3 is TGTGCCAGCCGAGGGGGTAATGAAAAACTGTTTTTT.

The chain couples TRBV29-1 to TRBJ2-5, with D possibly being TRBD1 (5 bases). Germline CDR1 reads SQVTM; CDR2 reads ANQGSEA. CDR3 length equals 12 residues. The V end lost 5 bases, the J end lost 3 bases, and 10 bases lay between the germline ends. The CDR3 loop is CSVRSQEETQYF. The CDR3 nucleotides read TGCAGCGTTCGGTCACAGGAAGAGACCCAGTACTTC.

This rearrangement joins TRBV27 to TRBJ2-1; tentatively, D is TRBD2 (7 bases). This CDR3 contains 16 residues. The germline gives CDR1 MNHEY, CDR2 SMNVEV (reference sequence). With 0 bases removed from V and 6 bases from J, the gap between germline ends came to 15 bases. DNA of the CDR3: TGTGCCAGCAGTTTATCGGTGGGGGGGCCCCCCAATGAGCAGTTCTTC. It is translated as CASSLSVGGPPNEQFF.

This chain connects TRBV28 to TRBJ2-2; D remains unclear. Trimming took 1 base from V and 2 from J, leaving 8 bases between them. The CDR3 has 15 residues. Germline loops: CDR1 MDHEN, CDR2 SYDVKM. Here the CDR3 DNA reads TGTGCCAGCAGTTTATCGGTTTCCAACACCGGGGAGCTGTTTTTT. It is translated as CASSLSVSNTGELFF.

The chain is built from TRBV28 and TRBJ1-2; D unresolved. With 3 bases removed from V and 5 bases from J, the gap between germline ends came to 13 bases. CDR1 and CDR2 (germline): MDHEN, SYDVKM. This CDR3 is built from 14 residues. The DNA of the CDR3 is TGTGCCAGCAGTTTCCCTGATAGGCGGTATGGCTACACCTTC. This encodes CASSFPDRRYGYTF.

The CDR3 bases are TGTGCCAGCAGCCGACTAGTGTCCTACAATGAGCAGTTCTTC. Translating it yields CASSRLVSYNEQFF. V is TRBV7-2 and J is TRBJ2-1; TRBD2 might be the D (6 bases). Germline lookup yields CDR1 SGHTA and CDR2 FQGNSA. Between the trimmed V and J ends, which lost 5 bases and 1 base, there was a span of 9 bases. This CDR3 has 14 residues.

V usage is TRBV15 and J usage is TRBJ1-1, with D hard to call. The CDR3 runs to 16 residues. Germline CDR1 reads LNHNV; CDR2 reads YYDKDF (reference sequence). V was shortened by 0 bases and J by 1 base, with 12 bases between the two germline ends. The CDR3, as DNA: TGTGCCACCAGCAGAGATCAGGTCCGCGCGAACACTGAAGCTTTCTTT. Amino acids: CATSRDQVRANTEAFF.

The CDR3 DNA reads TGTGCCAGCAGCGTGGATCAGGGGAATCAGCCCCAGCATTTT. The encoded protein is CASSVDQGNQPQHF. The J gene is TRBJ1-5, the V gene TRBV9; weak D call: TRBD1 (6 bases). This CDR3 is 14 amino acids long. V was pared by 2 bases and J by 4 bases, with 10 bases between. Looked up from germline, CDR1 is SGDLS and CDR2 is YYNGEE.

This clone is a singleton in its sample. The genes are TRBV7-3 and TRBJ2-2; D gene ambiguous. Germline CDR1 and CDR2: SGHTA and FQGTGA. This CDR3 contains 12 residues. V lost 5 bases, J lost 8 bases, and 9 bases lay in between. CDR3 sequence reads: CASSRPAGELFF. The CDR3, as DNA: TGTGCCAGCAGCCGCCCCGCGGGGGAGCTGTTTTTT.

V gene TRBV10-2 combines with J gene TRBJ2-2; D not resolved. V shed 4 bases and J shed 4 bases, with 10 bases lying between them. CDR1 and CDR2 from the germline V gene are WSHSY and SAAADI. The CDR3 sequence is 14 residues long. The CDR3 here is CASSGTLFTGELFF. The CDR3 nucleotides are TGCGCCAGCAGTGGCACTCTTTTCACCGGGGAGCTGTTTTTT.

J is TRBJ2-3 and V is TRBV21-1; TRBD2 is the table's D call and was not checked against the DNA. TRBV21-1 has pseudogene status. The CDR3 has 16 amino acids. This CDR3 is CASSQKLAGKVDTQYF. The CDR3 DNA follows: TGTGCCAGCAGCCAAAAACTAGCGGGGAAAGTAGATACGCAGTATTTT.

This clone was observed once. The chain recombines TRBV28 with TRBJ1-2, with D maybe TRBD1 (6 bases). Germline assignment: CDR1 MDHEN and CDR2 SYDVKM. V was cut by 2 bases and J by 4 bases, with 14 bases left in between. This CDR3 has 15 residues. CDR3 residues: CASSLRRTVPYGYTF. Here the CDR3 DNA reads TGTGCCAGCAGTTTACGGCGGACAGTGCCCTATGGCTACACCTTC.

The V call is TRBV28, the J call TRBJ2-5; 13 positions match TRBD2. In germline, CDR1 is MDHEN, CDR2 SYDVKM. V lost 9 bases, J lost 3 bases, and 7 bases stayed unmatched. The CDR3 has 15 amino acids. The CDR3: CASSGLAGKKETQYF. The CDR3 coding sequence is TGTGCCAGTTCGGGACTAGCGGGAAAGAAAGAGACCCAGTACTTC.

V is TRBV27 and J is TRBJ2-1, with 12 bases identical to TRBD2. J was trimmed by 9 bases and V by 5 bases; bases with no gene match: 11. Germline values: CDR1 MNHEY, CDR2 SMNVEV (reference sequence). This CDR3 is 16 amino acids long. In DNA form, the CDR3 reads TGTGCCAGCAGTCCACGACTAGCGGGAGAAGCGGCTGAGCAGTTCTTC. Encoded protein: CASSPRLAGEAAEQFF.

This clone was counted only a few times. The sample carries other DNA sequences with the same CDR3. This chain connects TRBV6-1 to TRBJ1-2; the match to TRBD1 covers 8 bases. Trimming cost V 4 bases and J 2 bases; bases outside gene matches: 0. Germline CDR1 and CDR2: MNHNS and SASEGT. The CDR3 is 13 amino acids. The CDR3 DNA reads as TGTGCCAGCAGTGGACAGGGGAACTATGGCTACACCTTC. Translated: CASSGQGNYGYTF.

A single count supports this clone. The rearrangement joins TRBV5-1 to TRBJ2-6; 7 nucleotides line up with TRBD1. Trimming at V came to 0 bases and at J to 0 bases, leaving 3 bases not matched to a gene. The CDR3 runs 17 residues. The germline V gene has CDR1 SGHRS and CDR2 YFSETQ. CDR3 coding DNA: TGCGCCAGCAGCTTGGTGGGGACAGTCTCTGGGGCCAACGTCCTGACTTTC. It is translated as CASSLVGTVSGANVLTF. Looking up the rest from reference TRBV5-1 and TRBJ2-6 gives the full variable domain: KAGVTQTPRYLIKTRGQQVTLSCSPISGHRSVSWYQQTPGQGLQFLFEYFSETQRNKGNFPGRFSGRQFSNSRSEMNVSTLELGDSALYLCASSLVGTVSGANVLTFGAGSRLTVL.

J is TRBJ2-5 and V is TRBV5-1; TRBD2 matches 7 bases. V lost 2 bases, J lost 4 bases, and 17 bases stayed unmatched. Germline V gene sequence: CDR1 SGHRS, CDR2 YFSETQ. This CDR3 has 18 residues. CDR3 DNA: TGCGCCAGCAGCTTTTCCCTTGAGCGAGACGGGGGGAGAGAGACCCAGTACTTC. It codes for CASSFSLERDGGRETQYF. Full variable domain (missing parts from reference TRBV5-1 and TRBJ2-5): KAGVTQTPRYLIKTRGQQVTLSCSPISGHRSVSWYQQTPGQGLQFLFEYFSETQRNKGNFPGRFSGRQFSNSRSEMNVSTLELGDSALYLCASSFSLERDGGRETQYFGPGTRLLVL.

The chain is built from TRBV5-4 and TRBJ1-1; 9 nucleotides align to TRBD1. J lost 3 bases, V lost 5 bases, and 5 bases had no gene match. Germline V gene sequence: CDR1 SGHNT, CDR2 YYREEE (reference sequence). The CDR3 is 14 amino acids. The CDR3: CASRFRDRDTEAFF. CDR3 nucleotides: TGTGCCAGCAGATTCCGGGACAGGGACACTGAAGCTTTCTTT. The full variable domain, rest sourced from reference TRBV5-4 and TRBJ1-1, is ETGVTQSPTHLIKTRGQQVTLRCSSQSGHNTVSWYQQALGQGPQFIFQYYREEENGRGNFPPRFSGLQFPNYSSELNVNALELDDSALYLCASRFRDRDTEAFFGQGTRLTVV.

The chain links TRBV19 to TRBJ2-2; TRBD1 agrees at 9 bases. The CDR3 has 16 amino acids. V lost 7 bases, J lost 4 bases, and 10 bases stayed unmatched. CDR1 is LNHDA and CDR2 is SQIVND in the germline V gene (reference sequence). This chain's CDR3 is CASMGPGQGVTGELFF. CDR3 in DNA: TGTGCCAGTATGGGCCCGGGACAGGGAGTCACCGGGGAGCTGTTTTTT.

The V and J genes are TRBV11-3 and TRBJ2-1, with 10 bases matching TRBD1. This CDR3 is 15 amino acids long. V gave up 5 bases and J gave up 8 bases; unmatched junction bases: 9. Germline values: CDR1 SGHNT, CDR2 YENEEA. The chain's CDR3 is CASSRWGQGIDEQFF. The DNA of the CDR3 is TGTGCCAGCAGCCGATGGGGACAGGGGATCGATGAGCAGTTCTTC.

The rearrangement uses TRBV10-1 and TRBJ2-5; 7 bases line up with TRBD2. The DNA matches TRBJ2-7 better at its end, which makes the J call doubtful. CDR1 is WNHNN, CDR2 SYGVQD, per germline (reference sequence). This CDR3 region has 13 residues. CDR3 coding DNA: TGCGCCAGCAGACCTAGCGGAACCTACGAGCAGTACTTC. Encoded protein: CASRPSGTYEQYF.

This clone was seen many times. The chain has TRBV5-1 and TRBJ2-3; D possibly corresponds to TRBD1 (6 bases). V lost 1 base and J 4 bases, leaving 13 bases between the germline ends. Germline values: CDR1 SGHRS, CDR2 YFSETQ. The CDR3 runs to 15 residues. CDR3 sequence reads: CASSLSQGGADTQYF. The CDR3 nucleotides are TGCGCCAGCAGCTTGTCACAGGGCGGCGCAGATACGCAGTATTTT.

Note on this clone: A read error is possible here, since a much larger clone lies one base away. The chain links TRBV9 to TRBJ2-5; 9 bases are a match to TRBD2. The junction had 2 bases not matched to a gene; V was cut back by 4 bases and J by 1 base. The CDR3 runs 14 residues. Germline values: CDR1 SGDLS, CDR2 YYNGEE. Here the CDR3 reads CASSPGLAQETQYF. As DNA, the CDR3 is TGTGCCAGCAGCCCGGGACTAGCCCAAGAGACCCAGTACTTC.

The chain has TRBV18 and TRBJ1-4; D remains unclear. CDR3 size: 15 residues. The germline V gene has CDR1 KGHSH and CDR2 LQKENI. V was shortened by 6 bases and J by 0 bases, with 11 bases between the two germline ends. The DNA of the CDR3 is TGTGCCAGCTCCCCAGACACATCAACTAATGAAAAACTGTTTTTT. Amino acids: CASSPDTSTNEKLFF. The entire variable domain, with the rest obtained from reference TRBV18 and TRBJ1-4, is as follows: NAGVMQNPRHLVRRRGQEARLRCSPMKGHSHVYWYRQLPEEGLKFMVYLQKENIIDESGMPKERFSAEFPKEGPSILRIQQVVRGDSAAYFCASSPDTSTNEKLFFGSGTQLSVL.

The chain carries TRBV5-1 and TRBJ2-3; 7 positions agree with TRBD2. With V trimmed by 6 bases and J by 5 bases, 3 bases remained unmatched. The germline CDR1 and CDR2 sequences are SGHRS and YFSETQ. The CDR3 has 12 amino acids. The CDR3 region is CASTPGGDTQYF. The DNA for the CDR3 is TGCGCCAGCACTCCGGGGGGAGATACGCAGTATTTT.